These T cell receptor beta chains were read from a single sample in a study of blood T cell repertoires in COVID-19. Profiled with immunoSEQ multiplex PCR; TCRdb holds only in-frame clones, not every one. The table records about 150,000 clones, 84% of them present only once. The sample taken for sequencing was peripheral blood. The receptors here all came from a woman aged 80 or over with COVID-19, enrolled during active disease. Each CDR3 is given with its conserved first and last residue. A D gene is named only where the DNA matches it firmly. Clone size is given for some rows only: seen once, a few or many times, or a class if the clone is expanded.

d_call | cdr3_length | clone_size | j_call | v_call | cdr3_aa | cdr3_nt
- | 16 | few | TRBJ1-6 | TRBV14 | CASSQGLWIGDSPLHF | TGTGCCAGCAGCCAAGGTCTCTGGATCGGGGATTCACCCCTCCACTTT
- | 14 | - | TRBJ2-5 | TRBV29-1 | CSHNLPGVGETQYF | TGCAGTCACAACTTACCAGGGGTAGGAGAGACCCAGTACTTC
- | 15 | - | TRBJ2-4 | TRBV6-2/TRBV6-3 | CASSQQGTAKNIQYF | TGTGCCAGCAGCCAACAGGGGACTGCCAAAAACATTCAGTACTTC
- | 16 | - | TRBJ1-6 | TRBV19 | CASTRDIGSYNSPLHF | TGTGCCAGTACCCGGGACATTGGCTCCTATAATTCACCCCTCCACTTT
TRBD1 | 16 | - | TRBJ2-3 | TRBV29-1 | CSVEDPGQGTTDTQYF | TGCAGCGTTGAAGATCCAGGACAGGGGACCACAGATACGCAGTATTTT
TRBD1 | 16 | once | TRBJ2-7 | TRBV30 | CAWSRGPWTGGDEQYF | TGTGCCTGGAGCAGAGGGCCATGGACAGGGGGAGACGAGCAGTACTTC
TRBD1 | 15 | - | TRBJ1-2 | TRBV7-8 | CASSLNLRDSYGYTF | TGTGCCAGCAGCTTAAACTTGAGGGACAGTTATGGCTACACCTTC
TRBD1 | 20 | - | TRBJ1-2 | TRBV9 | CASSVFLTLDRGTANYGYTF | TGTGCCAGCAGCGTTTTCTTAACTTTGGACAGGGGGACTGCTAACTATGGCTACACCTTC
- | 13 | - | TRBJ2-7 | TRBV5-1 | CASSLVFGYEQYF | TGCGCCAGCAGCTTGGTTTTCGGCTACGAGCAGTACTTC
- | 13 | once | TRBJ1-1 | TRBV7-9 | CASQWELNTEAFF | TGTGCCAGCCAGTGGGAGCTGAACACTGAAGCTTTCTTT
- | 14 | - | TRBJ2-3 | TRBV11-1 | CASSSVASTDTQYF | TGTGCCAGCAGCTCCGTGGCTAGCACAGATACGCAGTATTTT
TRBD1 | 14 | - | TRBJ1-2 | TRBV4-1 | CASSLDRGLGGYTF | TGCGCCAGCAGCCTGGACAGGGGGCTAGGTGGCTACACCTTC
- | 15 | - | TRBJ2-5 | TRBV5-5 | CASSLIGAGEETQYF | TGTGCCAGCAGCTTGATAGGGGCAGGGGAAGAGACCCAGTACTTC
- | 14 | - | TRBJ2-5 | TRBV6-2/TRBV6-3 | CASGLGGGRETQYF | TGTGCCAGCGGCCTAGGGGGGGGTAGGGAGACCCAGTACTTC
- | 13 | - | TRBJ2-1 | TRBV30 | CAWGRFSYNEQFF | TGTGCCTGGGGACGGTTTTCCTACAATGAGCAGTTCTTC
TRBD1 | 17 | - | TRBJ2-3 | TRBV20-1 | CSASLISGQGVMDTQYF | TGCAGTGCTAGTTTAATATCAGGACAGGGAGTGATGGATACGCAGTATTTT
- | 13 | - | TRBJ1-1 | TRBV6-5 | CASSYVRGTEAFF | TGTGCCAGCAGTTACGTCCGAGGCACTGAAGCTTTCTTT
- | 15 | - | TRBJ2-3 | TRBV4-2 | CASSQEFSGTDTQYF | TGTGCCAGCAGCCAAGAATTCAGCGGCACAGATACGCAGTATTTT
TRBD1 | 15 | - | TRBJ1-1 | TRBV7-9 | CASSLVGQGAKVAFF | TGTGCCAGCAGCTTAGTGGGACAGGGGGCCAAGGTGGCTTTCTTT
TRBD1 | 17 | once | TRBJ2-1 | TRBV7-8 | CASSALAGTGGWNEQFF | TGTGCCAGCAGCGCTTTAGCCGGGACAGGGGGCTGGAATGAGCAGTTCTTC
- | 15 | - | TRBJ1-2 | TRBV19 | CASNPGTYPNYGYTF | TGTGCCAGTAATCCCGGGACATACCCTAACTATGGCTACACCTTC
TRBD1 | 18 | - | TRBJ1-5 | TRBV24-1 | CATRGGTGGEGSNQPQHF | TGTGCCACCCGGGGGGGGACAGGGGGCGAGGGGAGCAATCAGCCCCAGCATTTT
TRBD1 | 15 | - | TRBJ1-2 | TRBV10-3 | CAISEGTGAGYGYTF | TGTGCCATCAGTGAAGGGACAGGGGCTGGCTATGGCTACACCTTC
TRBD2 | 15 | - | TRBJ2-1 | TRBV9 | CASSVAQRGYNEQFF | TGTGCCAGCAGCGTAGCTCAGCGGGGCTACAATGAGCAGTTCTTC
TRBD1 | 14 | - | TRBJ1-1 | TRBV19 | CASSMTGWGTEAFF | TGTGCCAGTAGTATGACAGGGTGGGGCACTGAAGCTTTCTTT
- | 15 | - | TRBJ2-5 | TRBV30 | CAWSPGRGFWGTQYF | TGTGCCTGGAGCCCAGGAAGGGGTTTTTGGGGGACCCAGTACTTC
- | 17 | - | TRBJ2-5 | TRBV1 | CTSSQDGASGKGETQYF | TGCACCAGCAGCCAAGATGGGGCTAGCGGGAAAGGAGAGACCCAGTACTTC
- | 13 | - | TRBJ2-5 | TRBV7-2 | CASSLTSWETQYF | TGTGCCAGCAGTTTAACTAGTTGGGAGACCCAGTACTTC
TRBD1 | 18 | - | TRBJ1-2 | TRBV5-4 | CASSLSVGLGTVSYGYTF | TGTGCCAGCAGCTTGAGTGTGGGTCTCGGGACAGTATCCTATGGCTACACCTTC